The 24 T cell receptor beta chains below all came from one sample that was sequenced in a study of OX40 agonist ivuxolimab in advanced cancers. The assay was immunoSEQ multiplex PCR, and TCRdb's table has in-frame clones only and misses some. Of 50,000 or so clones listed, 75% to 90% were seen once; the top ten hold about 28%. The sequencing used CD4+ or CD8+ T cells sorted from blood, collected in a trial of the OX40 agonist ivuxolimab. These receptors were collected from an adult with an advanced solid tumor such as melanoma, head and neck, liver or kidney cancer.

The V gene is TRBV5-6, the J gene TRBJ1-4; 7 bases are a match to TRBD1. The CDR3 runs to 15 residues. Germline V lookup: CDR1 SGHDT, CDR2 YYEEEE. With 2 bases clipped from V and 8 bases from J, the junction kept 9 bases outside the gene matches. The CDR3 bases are TGTGCCAGCAGCTTACACAGGGGAGTTGGGGAAAAACTGTTTTTT. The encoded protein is CASSLHRGVGEKLFF.

This chain's CDR3 is CASSQVWQGNTEAFF. Here the CDR3 DNA reads TGCGCCAGCAGCCAAGTCTGGCAGGGGAACACTGAAGCTTTCTTT. The V call is TRBV4-1, the J call TRBJ1-1; D may be TRBD1 (5 bases). The CDR3 consists of 15 residues. In germline, CDR1 is MGHRA, CDR2 YSYEKL. V lost 1 base, J lost 1 base, and 10 bases lay in between.

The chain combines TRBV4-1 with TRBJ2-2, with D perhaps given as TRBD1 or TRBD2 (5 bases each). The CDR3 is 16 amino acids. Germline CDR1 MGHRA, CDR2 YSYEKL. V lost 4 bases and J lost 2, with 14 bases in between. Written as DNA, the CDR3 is TGCGCCAGCAGCCCCTCCGGGGCTACTAACACCGGGGAGCTGTTTTTT. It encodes CASSPSGATNTGELFF.

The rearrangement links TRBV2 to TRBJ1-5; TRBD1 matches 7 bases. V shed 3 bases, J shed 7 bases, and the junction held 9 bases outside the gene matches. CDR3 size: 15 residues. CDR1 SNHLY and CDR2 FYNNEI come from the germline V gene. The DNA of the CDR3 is TGTGCCAGCAGTGACCCCAGACAGGGAAGGCAGCCCCAGCATTTT. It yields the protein CASSDPRQGRQPQHF.

As DNA, the CDR3 is TGTGCCAGCAGTTACTCGGGGGACTTCTACGAGCAGTACTTC. It specifies CASSYSGDFYEQYF. This chain uses TRBV6-5 with TRBJ2-7, with TRBD2 as a possible D gene (6 bases). The V gene lost 0 bases and the J gene lost 3 bases, with 9 bases spanning the gap. The V gene's germline CDR1 is MNHEY and CDR2 SVGAGI. This CDR3 has 14 residues.

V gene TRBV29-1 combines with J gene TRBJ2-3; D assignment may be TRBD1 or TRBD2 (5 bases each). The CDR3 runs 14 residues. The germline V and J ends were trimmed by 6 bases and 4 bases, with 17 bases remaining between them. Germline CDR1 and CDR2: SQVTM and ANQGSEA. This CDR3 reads CSVTGALGADTQYF. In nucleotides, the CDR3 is TGCAGCGTAACCGGGGCCCTGGGAGCAGATACGCAGTATTTT.

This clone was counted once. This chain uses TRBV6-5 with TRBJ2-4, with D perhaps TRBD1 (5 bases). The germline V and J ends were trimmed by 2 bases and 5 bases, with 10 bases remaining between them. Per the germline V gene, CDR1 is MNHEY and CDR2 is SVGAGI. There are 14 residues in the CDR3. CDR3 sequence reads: CASSYRGSQNIQYF. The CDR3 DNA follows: TGTGCCAGCAGTTACAGGGGCTCCCAAAACATTCAGTACTTC.

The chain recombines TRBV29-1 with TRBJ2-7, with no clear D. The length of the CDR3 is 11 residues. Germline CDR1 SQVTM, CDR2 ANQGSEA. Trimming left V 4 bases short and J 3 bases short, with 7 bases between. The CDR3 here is CSVVVGYEQYF. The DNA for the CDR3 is TGCAGCGTTGTTGTGGGCTACGAGCAGTACTTC.

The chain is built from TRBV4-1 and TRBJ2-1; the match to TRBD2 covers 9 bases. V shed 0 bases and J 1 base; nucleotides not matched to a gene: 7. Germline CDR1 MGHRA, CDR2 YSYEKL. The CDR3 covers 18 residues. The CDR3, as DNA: TGCGCCAGCAGCCAAGATCGGTTGCTAGCGGGATCCTACAATGAGCAGTTCTTC. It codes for CASSQDRLLAGSYNEQFF.

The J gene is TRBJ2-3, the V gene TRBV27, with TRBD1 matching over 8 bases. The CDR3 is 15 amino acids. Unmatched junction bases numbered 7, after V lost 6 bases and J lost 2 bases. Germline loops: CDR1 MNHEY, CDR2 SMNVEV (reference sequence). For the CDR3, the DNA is TGTGCCAGCAGCCTCCGGGACAGGTTCACAGATACGCAGTATTTT. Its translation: CASSLRDRFTDTQYF.

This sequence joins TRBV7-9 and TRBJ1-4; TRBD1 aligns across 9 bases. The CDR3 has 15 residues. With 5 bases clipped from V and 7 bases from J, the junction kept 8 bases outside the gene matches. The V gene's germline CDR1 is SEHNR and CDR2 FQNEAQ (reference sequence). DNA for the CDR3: TGTGCCAGCAGCCTGGGGGGACAGGGCGTTGAAAAACTGTTTTTT. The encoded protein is CASSLGGQGVEKLFF.

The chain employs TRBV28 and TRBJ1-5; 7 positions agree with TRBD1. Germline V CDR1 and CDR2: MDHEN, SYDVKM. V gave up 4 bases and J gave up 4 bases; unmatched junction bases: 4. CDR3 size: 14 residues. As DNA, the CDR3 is TGTGCCAGCAGTTGGGACAGAGGAAATCAGCCCCAGCATTTT. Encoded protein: CASSWDRGNQPQHF.

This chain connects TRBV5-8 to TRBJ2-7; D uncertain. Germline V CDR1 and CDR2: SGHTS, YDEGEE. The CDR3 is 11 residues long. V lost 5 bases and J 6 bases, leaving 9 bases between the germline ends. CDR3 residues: CASSEAREQYF. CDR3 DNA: TGTGCCAGCAGTGAGGCTCGCGAGCAGTACTTC. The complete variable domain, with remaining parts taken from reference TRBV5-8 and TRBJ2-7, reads EAGVTQSPTHLIKTRGQQATLRCSPISGHTSVYWYQQALGLGLQFLLWYDEGEERNRGNFPPRFSGRQFPNYSSELNVNALELEDSALYLCASSEAREQYFGPGTRLTVT.

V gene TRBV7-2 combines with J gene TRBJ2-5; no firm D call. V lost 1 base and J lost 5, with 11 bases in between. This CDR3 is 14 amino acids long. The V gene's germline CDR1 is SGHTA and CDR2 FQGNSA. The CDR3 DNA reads TGTGCCAGCAGCTTAGTGACCGGGTCGGAGACCCAGTACTTC. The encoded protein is CASSLVTGSETQYF.

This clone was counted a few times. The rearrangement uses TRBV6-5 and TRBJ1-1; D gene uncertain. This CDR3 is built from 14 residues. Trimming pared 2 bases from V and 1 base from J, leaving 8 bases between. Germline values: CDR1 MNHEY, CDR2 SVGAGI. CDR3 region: CASSYGTANTEAFF. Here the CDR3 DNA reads TGTGCCAGCAGTTACGGAACAGCGAACACTGAAGCTTTCTTT.

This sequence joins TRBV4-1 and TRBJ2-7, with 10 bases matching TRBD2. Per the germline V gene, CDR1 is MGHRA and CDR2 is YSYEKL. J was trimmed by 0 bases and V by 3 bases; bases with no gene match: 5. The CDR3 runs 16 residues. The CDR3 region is CASSQDSGRSSYEQYF. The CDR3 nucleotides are TGCGCCAGCAGCCAGGATAGCGGGAGGTCCTCCTACGAGCAGTACTTC.

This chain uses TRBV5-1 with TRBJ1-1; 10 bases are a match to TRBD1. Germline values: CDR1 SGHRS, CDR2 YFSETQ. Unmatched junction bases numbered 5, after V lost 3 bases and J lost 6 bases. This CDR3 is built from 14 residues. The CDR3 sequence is CASSSGQGGAEAFF. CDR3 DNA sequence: TGCGCCAGCAGCTCTGGACAGGGGGGCGCTGAAGCTTTCTTT.

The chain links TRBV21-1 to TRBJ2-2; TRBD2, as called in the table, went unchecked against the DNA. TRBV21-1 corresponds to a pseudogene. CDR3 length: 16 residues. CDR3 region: CASSNRDWVIAGELFF. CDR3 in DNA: TGTGCCAGCAGCAACCGGGACTGGGTCATTGCCGGGGAGCTGTTTTTT.

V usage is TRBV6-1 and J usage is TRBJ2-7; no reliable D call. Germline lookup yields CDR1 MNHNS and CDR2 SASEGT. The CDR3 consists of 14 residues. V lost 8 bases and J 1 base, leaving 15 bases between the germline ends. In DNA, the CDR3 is TGTGCCAGCGGCGCCGAACTCCTGTCCTACGAGCAGTACTTC. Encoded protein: CASGAELLSYEQYF.

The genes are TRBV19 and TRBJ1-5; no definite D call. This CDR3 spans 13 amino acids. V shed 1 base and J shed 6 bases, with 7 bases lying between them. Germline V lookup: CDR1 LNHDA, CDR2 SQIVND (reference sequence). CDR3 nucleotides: TGTGCCAGTAGTATAGCCCCAGGTCAGCCCCAGCATTTT. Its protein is CASSIAPGQPQHF.

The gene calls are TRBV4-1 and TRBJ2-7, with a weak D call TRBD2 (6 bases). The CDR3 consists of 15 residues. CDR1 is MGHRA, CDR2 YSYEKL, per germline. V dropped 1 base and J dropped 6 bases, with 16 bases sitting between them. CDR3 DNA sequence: TGCGCCAGCAGCCAAGGCGGGCGGGGTCTTGGCGAGCAGTACTTC. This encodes CASSQGGRGLGEQYF.

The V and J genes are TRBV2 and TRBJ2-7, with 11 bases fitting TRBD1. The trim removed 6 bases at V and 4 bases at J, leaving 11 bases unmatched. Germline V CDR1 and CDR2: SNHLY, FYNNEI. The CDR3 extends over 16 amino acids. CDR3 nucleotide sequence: TGTGCCAGCAGCGATGTGGGACAGGGGGTTACTTACGAGCAGTACTTC. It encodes CASSDVGQGVTYEQYF.

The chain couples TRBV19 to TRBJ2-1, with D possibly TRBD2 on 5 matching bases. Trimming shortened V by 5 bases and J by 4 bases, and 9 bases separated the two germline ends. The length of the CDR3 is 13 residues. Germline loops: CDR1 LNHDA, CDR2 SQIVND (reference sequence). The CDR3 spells CASSPGIYNEQFF. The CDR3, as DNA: TGTGCCAGTAGTCCCGGGATTTACAATGAGCAGTTCTTC.

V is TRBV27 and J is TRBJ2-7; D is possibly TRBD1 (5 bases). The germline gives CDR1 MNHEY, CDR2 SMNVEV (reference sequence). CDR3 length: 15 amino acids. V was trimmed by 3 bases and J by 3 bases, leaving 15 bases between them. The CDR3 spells CASSLGPGSIYEQYF. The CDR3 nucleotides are TGTGCCAGCAGTTTGGGCCCAGGGTCCATCTACGAGCAGTACTTC.